This passage covers 30 T cell receptor beta chains from one sample sequenced in a study of cytomegalovirus exposure and HLA in healthy donors. Repertoires were generated with immunoSEQ multiplex PCR, while TCRdb's copy carries only in-frame clones and drops some. The table includes fewer than 150,000 clones, 70% to 90% detected once. Sequencing used PBMCs. The receptors originated from a man between 18 and 35 years old in good health and CMV-seropositive.

The chain employs TRBV11-2 and TRBJ2-1; TRBD2 agrees at 9 bases. V trimming: 5 bases; J trimming: 6 bases; junction bases outside the gene matches: 11. The CDR3 extends over 16 amino acids. Germline assignment: CDR1 SGHAT and CDR2 FQNNGV. The CDR3 spells CASSPRRLAAFNEQFF. The CDR3 DNA reads as TGTGCCAGCAGCCCCCGGAGACTAGCGGCATTCAATGAGCAGTTCTTC.

V is TRBV18 and J is TRBJ2-3; D not resolved. Germline values: CDR1 KGHSH, CDR2 LQKENI. Trimming removed 2 bases from V and 1 base from J, with 7 bases in between. The CDR3 spans 14 residues. CDR3 nucleotides: TGTGCCAGCTCACCATGGCCGCGCACAGATACGCAGTATTTT. Translating gives CASSPWPRTDTQYF.

The chain uses TRBV30 and TRBJ1-1; possible D gene TRBD1, 6 bases. The CDR3 runs to 13 residues. V dropped 2 bases and J dropped 1 base, with 8 bases sitting between them. Looked up from germline, CDR1 is GTSNPN and CDR2 is SVGIG (reference sequence). In DNA form, the CDR3 reads TGTGCCTGGAGTCTACAGGGGAACACTGAAGCTTTCTTT. It yields the protein CAWSLQGNTEAFF.

This rearrangement joins TRBV29-1 to TRBJ2-3, with 9 bases aligning to TRBD2. The CDR3 loop spans 15 amino acids. With 4 bases clipped from V and 2 bases from J, the junction kept 7 bases outside the gene matches. Germline lookup yields CDR1 SQVTM and CDR2 ANQGSEA. The CDR3 region is CSVVEASGVTDTQYF. In DNA, the CDR3 is TGCAGCGTTGTTGAGGCTAGCGGGGTCACAGATACGCAGTATTTT.

This clone came up once. The chain carries TRBV14 and TRBJ1-2; a possible D gene is TRBD1 (5 bases). The length of the CDR3 is 16 residues. The germline V gene has CDR1 SGHDN and CDR2 FVKESK. V dropped 1 base and J dropped 6 bases, with 18 bases sitting between them. The CDR3 sequence is CASSQGRGRLVDGYTF. In DNA, the CDR3 is TGTGCCAGCAGCCAAGGGAGGGGCAGGCTTGTCGATGGCTACACCTTC.

The chain joins TRBV6-1 to TRBJ2-7; D gene ambiguous. V lost 3 bases and J 1 base, leaving 4 bases between the germline ends. Germline assignment: CDR1 MNHNS and CDR2 SASEGT. This CDR3 comprises 12 residues. The CDR3 protein is CASSELSYEQYF. In DNA form, the CDR3 reads TGTGCCAGCAGTGAGCTATCCTACGAGCAGTACTTC.

The rearrangement links TRBV25-1 to TRBJ2-7, with D perhaps matching TRBD1 (8 bases). Germline CDR1 is MGHDK and CDR2 is SYGVNS. The CDR3 extends over 14 amino acids. The V end lost 8 bases, the J end lost 3 bases, and 17 bases lay between the germline ends. The CDR3 DNA reads TGTGCCAGCCGGAAGACAGGGGAGGGCTACGAGCAGTACTTC. This translates into CASRKTGEGYEQYF.

The chain couples TRBV7-5 to TRBJ1-1; the table's D call, TRBD1, was not checked against the DNA. TRBV7-5 has pseudogene status. The CDR3 has 13 residues. As DNA, the CDR3 is TGTGTCAGAAGCTCGGGGACAGGGGGGGAAGCTTTCTTT. Translated: CVRSSGTGGEAFF.

The gene calls are TRBV2 and TRBJ2-3; 9 nucleotides agree with TRBD2. V lost 5 bases and J lost 3; bases outside the gene matches: 3. CDR1 and CDR2 from the germline V gene are SNHLY and FYNNEI. The CDR3 covers 14 residues. This CDR3 reads CASSRTSATDTQYF. In DNA, the CDR3 is TGTGCCAGCAGTCGGACTAGCGCAACAGATACGCAGTATTTT.

V and J are TRBV18 and TRBJ2-7; 9 nucleotides match TRBD1. CDR3 length: 14 residues. Germline V lookup: CDR1 KGHSH, CDR2 LQKENI. With 6 bases clipped from V and 1 base from J, the junction kept 4 bases outside the gene matches. The CDR3 here is CASSGQGGSYEQYF. CDR3 nucleotide sequence: TGTGCCAGCTCGGGACAGGGTGGGTCCTACGAGCAGTACTTC.

As concerns this clone: Sequence at one end of the junction differs from germline and may be a read error. The V and J genes are TRBV5-4 and TRBJ1-2; 7 nucleotides align to TRBD1. CDR3 length: 14 amino acids. From germline, CDR1 is SGHNT and CDR2 YYREEE (reference sequence). The CDR3 DNA is TGTGCCAGCAGCTTGGCAGGGACAGAACTCTCTACATCGTTC. This encodes CASSLAGTELSTSF.

This rearrangement joins TRBV29-1 to TRBJ2-2; tentatively, D is TRBD1 (5 bases). This CDR3 has 14 amino acids. Trimming removed 5 bases from V and 6 bases from J, with 16 bases in between. CDR1 and CDR2 (germline): SQVTM, ANQGSEA. The CDR3 coding sequence is TGCAGCGTTCCTAATCCTGCCAGGGCCGGGGAGCTGTTTTTT. Residues: CSVPNPARAGELFF.

This clone was seen a single time. V is TRBV6-5 and J is TRBJ2-7; perhaps TRBD2 as D (5 bases). The CDR3 runs 14 residues. Germline V gene lookup returns CDR1 MNHEY and CDR2 SVGAGI. V dropped 0 bases and J dropped 1 base, with 7 bases sitting between them. CDR3 DNA sequence: TGTGCCAGCAGTTACTCCGGGGAGTCCTACGAGCAGTACTTC. Translating it yields CASSYSGESYEQYF.

This chain connects TRBV7-6 to TRBJ2-6, with D possibly matching TRBD1 (8 bases). This CDR3 contains 16 residues. V was shortened by 3 bases and J by 7 bases, with 16 bases between the two germline ends. Germline V gene data show CDR1 as SGHVS and CDR2 as FNYEAQ. The CDR3 DNA follows: TGTGCCAGCAGCTTCGGGGGGACAGGTGTAGCCAACGTCCTGACTTTC. Residues: CASSFGGTGVANVLTF.

This clone was observed many times. The gene calls are TRBV6-4 and TRBJ1-4, with 7 bases lining up with TRBD1. CDR1 and CDR2 from the germline V gene are MRHNA and SNTAGT. The V segment lost 0 bases and the J segment 10 bases; nucleotides outside the gene matches: 11. The CDR3 has 16 amino acids. The CDR3 here is CASSDSTGQPGGKLFF. The CDR3 bases are TGTGCCAGCAGTGACTCCACCGGACAGCCAGGGGGAAAACTGTTTTTT.

V usage is TRBV27 and J usage is TRBJ2-7; D is perhaps TRBD1 (6 bases). Germline CDR1 MNHEY, CDR2 SMNVEV (reference sequence). CDR3 length: 15 residues. The V gene lost 5 bases and the J gene lost 3 bases, with 17 bases spanning the gap. The CDR3 sequence is CASSPGHGRGYEQYF. The CDR3 nucleotides are TGTGCCAGCAGTCCGGGACACGGAAGAGGCTACGAGCAGTACTTC.

The chain joins TRBV27 to TRBJ2-1; 7 bases are shared with TRBD1. The CDR3 runs to 13 residues. CDR1 is MNHEY, CDR2 SMNVEV, per germline (reference sequence). The V gene end was trimmed by 2 bases and the J gene end by 8 bases; junction bases not matched to a gene: 3. The CDR3 region has the DNA TGTGCCAGCAGTTTAAACAGGGGCTATGAGCAGTTCTTC. It translates to CASSLNRGYEQFF.

The chain employs TRBV10-3 and TRBJ2-5; D is unresolved. This CDR3 is built from 11 residues. The V end lost 6 bases, the J end lost 6 bases, and 8 bases lay between the germline ends. Germline values: CDR1 ENHRY, CDR2 SYGVKD. The CDR3 sequence: CAISYLKTQYF. CDR3 nucleotides: TGTGCCATCAGCTATCTAAAGACCCAGTACTTC.

This rearrangement joins TRBV7-3 to TRBJ2-3, with 10 bases fitting TRBD2. After removal of 4 bases from V and 3 bases from J, the junction contained 10 bases not matched to a gene. CDR1 is SGHTA and CDR2 is FQGTGA in the germline V gene. The CDR3 length is 17 residues. CDR3 sequence reads: CASSSPSQAGGTDTQYF. DNA of the CDR3: TGTGCCAGCAGCTCCCCAAGCCAAGCGGGAGGGACAGATACGCAGTATTTT.

This clone showed up just a few times. This rearrangement joins TRBV7-9 to TRBJ2-7, with a possible D match to TRBD1 (6 bases). The CDR3 extends over 15 amino acids. V dropped 4 bases and J dropped 3 bases, with 16 bases sitting between them. CDR1 and CDR2 (germline): SEHNR, FQNEAQ (reference sequence). The CDR3 DNA reads as TGTGCCAGCAGCTCCTACCCCGGACAGAACTACGAGCAGTACTTC. This translates into CASSSYPGQNYEQYF.

The chain uses TRBV5-5 and TRBJ2-5; 9 bases are shared with TRBD1. The germline gives CDR1 SGHKS, CDR2 YYEKEE (reference sequence). With 8 bases clipped from V and 1 base from J, the junction kept 15 bases outside the gene matches. CDR3 length equals 17 residues. This CDR3 reads CASLYERTGDFQETQYF. CDR3 in DNA: TGTGCCAGTCTCTATGAAAGGACAGGGGACTTCCAAGAGACCCAGTACTTC.

The gene calls are TRBV7-2 and TRBJ1-4; 10 bases align to TRBD1. After removal of 4 bases from V and 6 bases from J, the junction contained 2 bases not matched to a gene. CDR1 is SGHTA, CDR2 FQGNSA, per germline. The CDR3 runs 14 residues. As DNA, the CDR3 is TGTGCCAGCAGCTCCGGGACAGGGGATGAAAAACTGTTTTTT. It is translated as CASSSGTGDEKLFF.

This clone was found once. This rearrangement joins TRBV12-5 to TRBJ2-7; no clear D gene. Looked up from germline, CDR1 is LGHNT and CDR2 is FRNRAP. The CDR3 spans 16 residues. V dropped 0 bases and J dropped 0 bases, with 12 bases sitting between them. The CDR3 DNA sequence: TGTGCTAGTGGTTTGGTAGTGAGCCCCCTCTCCTACGAGCAGTACTTC. This sequence encodes CASGLVVSPLSYEQYF.

CDR3 loop: CASSFPSTGGSYEQYF. CDR3 sequence (DNA): TGTGCCAGCAGTTTCCCCTCGACAGGGGGCTCATACGAGCAGTACTTC. V usage is TRBV28 and J usage is TRBJ2-7; 10 bases agree with TRBD1. J lost 4 bases, V lost 3 bases, and 9 bases had no gene match. Germline lookup yields CDR1 MDHEN and CDR2 SYDVKM. The CDR3 is 16 amino acids.

In its sample, this clone was seen a few times. V usage is TRBV5-1 and J usage is TRBJ2-7; 12 bases match TRBD2. Germline V gene data show CDR1 as SGHRS and CDR2 as YFSETQ. V shed 4 bases and J 5 bases; nucleotides not matched to a gene: 4. The CDR3 contains 14 residues. CDR3 sequence: CASSVTSGSDEQYF. As DNA, the CDR3 is TGCGCCAGCAGCGTGACTAGCGGGAGTGACGAGCAGTACTTC.

The chain recombines TRBV19 with TRBJ1-4; 7 nucleotides align to TRBD1. The germline V gene has CDR1 LNHDA and CDR2 SQIVND (reference sequence). V lost 1 base and J lost 5; bases outside the gene matches: 7. The CDR3 totals 16 residues. The CDR3 DNA is TGTGCCAGTAGTATAGTCTACAGGGGTCCCAATGAAAAACTGTTTTTT. It is translated as CASSIVYRGPNEKLFF.

This clone was picked up one time. The V call is TRBV6-1, the J call TRBJ2-3, with a weak D call TRBD2 (7 bases). The V and J ends lost 3 bases and 1 base respectively, with 11 bases between them. Germline V gene lookup returns CDR1 MNHNS and CDR2 SASEGT. The CDR3 covers 15 residues. CDR3 bases: TGTGCCAGCAGTGAGGGGGGGGCGGGCACAGATACGCAGTATTTT. It specifies CASSEGGAGTDTQYF.

Written as DNA, the CDR3 is TGTGCCACCAGCAGAGATCTAGCGGGAGGTGTGAGTGAGCAGTTCTTC. Protein product: CATSRDLAGGVSEQFF. The J gene is TRBJ2-1, the V gene TRBV15; TRBD2 aligns across 11 bases. The V and J ends lost 0 bases and 9 bases, in that order; junction bases with no gene match: 7. The CDR3 is 16 residues long. The V gene's germline CDR1 is LNHNV and CDR2 YYDKDF (reference sequence).

In regard to this clone: Its ends do not fully match the called genes, so a read error is possible. The chain is built from TRBV4-2 and TRBJ1-6; TRBD1 is a possible D gene (5 bases). Per the germline V gene, CDR1 is LGHNA and CDR2 is YNFKEQ. CDR3 length: 14 residues. CDR3 amino acids: CANSQGASNSPLHF. The CDR3 DNA reads as TGTGCCAACAGCCAAGGGGCCAGCAATTCACCCCTCCACTTT.

The chain joins TRBV21-1 to TRBJ1-1; TRBD1, the table's D call, was not compared with the DNA. TRBV21-1 is a listed pseudogene. This CDR3 is built from 14 residues. The CDR3 DNA reads TGTGCCAGCAGCAAAGTCGGGACAGGGCTTGAAGCTTTCTTT. Protein: CASSKVGTGLEAFF.